The clone carrying this T cell receptor (beta chain) was seen once. Its antigen is currently unknown. This sample is drawn from a study of graft-versus-host responses after intestinal transplantation. The wider study: Once they had received anti-thymocyte globulin induction, all recipients took tacrolimus and steroids for approximately three years.

Only in-frame clones appear in the TCRdb table, and some are missing; sequencing was by immunoSEQ multiplex PCR. The repertoire holds about 99,000 clones, with under 95% as singletons. General study results and limits: HvG clone declines early post-transplant were associated with peak circulating GvH levels. Those patients showing graft-donor T cell macrochimerism displayed high graft-versus-host to host-versus-graft clonal ratios in allografts. The authors found GvH clones in recipient marrow, some appearing first in ileum or blood.

With V trimmed by 1 base and J by 5 bases, 3 bases remained unmatched. The length of the CDR3 is 15 residues. Germline V gives CDR1 SEHNR, CDR2 FQNEAQ (reference sequence). This chain uses TRBV7-9 with TRBJ2-1; 9 bases are a match to TRBD1. The sample consisted of unstimulated CD8+ T cells sorted from spleen or lymph node cells, taken before intestinal transplant. This TCR was recovered from a human donor who received an intestinal transplant. The CDR3 nucleotides read TGTGCCAGCAGCTTAGGAGGGACAGGGAACAATGAGCAGTTCTTC. It codes for CASSLGGTGNNEQFF.